The source of this TCR beta chain is a study of T cells in tuberculosis. As regards this clone: Its antigen is unidentified.

At study entry, adolescents had tuberculin skin tests and IGRA screening. The method was immunoSEQ multiplex PCR; TCRdb's version includes in-frame clones alone and lacks a portion of them. The data show about 23,000 clones, around 95% seen once. Per germline, CDR1 GTSNPN and CDR2 SVGIG (reference sequence). V was cut by 8 bases and J by 5 bases, with 27 bases left in between. This CDR3 spans 16 amino acids. The study's findings and limits: Selection depended on which cryopreserved specimens were available. Using the GMM-specific repertoire gave under 90% accuracy versus roughly 68% with motifs. Active tuberculosis TCR-alpha repertoires lay closer to GMM-specific TCRs than IGRA-negative controls, suggesting clonal expansion.

Sequenced input: PBMCs. The receptor was derived from a donor between 10 and 35 years old with latent tuberculosis or without tuberculosis infection. V is TRBV30 and J is TRBJ2-5, with a weak D call TRBD2 (6 bases). The CDR3: CATALWGAGSLETQYF. The CDR3 DNA reads as TGTGCCACGGCTCTCTGGGGAGCGGGTAGTTTGGAGACCCAGTACTTC. The variable domain in full, with the rest retrieved from reference TRBV30 and TRBJ2-5, is SQTIHQWPATLVQPVGSPLSLECTVEGTSNPNLYWYRQAAGRGLQLLFYSVGIGQISSEVPQNLSASRPQDRQFILSSKKLLLSDSGFYLCATALWGAGSLETQYFGPGTRLLVL.